This TCR beta chain was obtained from a study of beta chain features in type 1 diabetes. Whole-study results and caveats: Any HLA type influence on TCRB rearrangement was left unresolved here.

All of the isolated RNA was reverse transcribed, so expressed TCRB transcripts were sequenced. Measured with immunoSEQ multiplex PCR; TCRdb has only the in-frame clones, and not every one. The sample shows 250,000 to 300,000 clones, 7% to 9% of them seen only once. This clone was found a few times. What it binds is not known. Sorted CD4+ subsets: naive, central memory, regulatory, stem cell-like memory (CD45RO/CCR7/CD25/CD127/CD95/CD27 panel). The V gene's germline CDR1 is DFQATT and CDR2 SNEGSKA (reference sequence). The CDR3 has 11 amino acids. The gene calls are TRBV20-1 and TRBJ2-3; D might be TRBD2 (6 bases). This clonotype was sampled from a woman aged 18-30 years in good health. Sequenced input: central memory CD4+ T cells from blood. The CDR3 reads CSGLSTDTQYF. The CDR3 bases are TGCAGCGGACTAAGCACAGATACGCAGTATTTT.